This entry features one T cell receptor beta chain sequence. Random hexamers were used to reverse transcribe an amount of roughly 0.5 to 1 ug RNA. By means of immunoSEQ multiplex PCR, TCR beta CDR3 spanning 54 Vbeta and 13 Jbeta underwent amplification. MiXCR was run by TCRdb on the immunoSEQ multiplex PCR reads, yielding one entry per CDR3 protein. Among some 170,000 distinct CDR3 sequences listed, 93% were seen once. After removal of 2 bases from V and 3 bases from J, the junction contained 9 bases not matched to a gene. This CDR3 spans 16 amino acids. CDR1 and CDR2 (germline): SGHRS, YFSETQ. This specimen comes from a study of CD8 T cells in Susac syndrome.

This TCR was recovered from a human donor in good health. The rearrangement joins TRBV5-1 to TRBJ2-5; 8 positions agree with TRBD2. The sample was CD4+ T cells from PBMCs. The CDR3 DNA reads as TGCGCCAGCAGCTTATATATCGGGGGGGTCGAAGAGACCCAGTACTTC. It encodes CASSLYIGGVEETQYF. Using reference TRBV5-1 and TRBJ2-5 for the parts outside the CDR3, the full variable domain is KAGVTQTPRYLIKTRGQQVTLSCSPISGHRSVSWYQQTPGQGLQFLFEYFSETQRNKGNFPGRFSGRQFSNSRSEMNVSTLELGDSALYLCASSLYIGGVEETQYFGPGTRLLVL.